There are many counts of the clone carrying this T cell receptor (beta chain). Antigen specificity is unknown. J was trimmed by 4 bases and V by 0 bases; bases with no gene match: 9. The CDR3 runs to 18 residues. The entry originates in a study of post-analysis software for immune sequencing data. Across the study: The patients showed relapsing-remitting, secondary progressive and progressive-relapsing multiple sclerosis courses.

Study results and caveats: Among multiple sclerosis patients, normalized Chao1 diversity was significantly below that of controls. Strong co-clustering by F measure linked samples that shared a preparation batch. About five TRBV segments were more frequent in patients than controls; TRBV5-6, TRBV5-1 and TRBV20-1 belonged to this group.

TCR beta libraries were prepared from cDNA with unique molecular identifiers. TCRdb reanalysed the PCR reads using MiXCR and keeps one entry per CDR3 protein. The sample records about 200,000 distinct CDR3 sequences, roughly 28% being singletons. The sample consisted of blood. This chain links TRBV12-3 or TRBV12-4 with TRBJ2-1; TRBD2 aligns across 10 bases. This TCR came from a girl aged 2-17 years with multiple sclerosis. CDR3 coding DNA: TGTGCCAGCAGTTTAGCGAGGGGAGCGGGAGGGGGGTACAATGAGCAGTTCTTC. Amino acids: CASSLARGAGGGYNEQFF.